This T cell receptor beta chain was identified during a study of T-cell reconstitution after alpha-beta-depleted transplantation in children. Study-wide points: T-cell numbers and diversity one year post-transplant derived largely from freshly generated T cells.

Construction of the TCRbeta library involved unique molecular identifiers. TCRdb called the PCR reads again in MiXCR, with one record for every CDR3 protein. The sample comprises approximately 400,000 distinct CDR3 sequences, around 15% of which are singletons, and 25% to 30% rests with the top ten. This clonotype was seen more than once but under ten times. Its matching antigen is unknown. V was clipped by 2 bases and J by 2 bases; unmatched bases: 14. Germline CDR1 and CDR2: SGHAT and FQNNGV. This CDR3 contains 18 residues. The input for sequencing was PBMCs, mostly from graft donor cells, taken 360 days after TCRalphabeta/CD19-depleted stem cell transplant. The receptor was isolated from a boy less than two years old who had a stem cell transplant for Wiskott-Aldrich syndrome, so the T cells may come from the graft donor. The V and J genes are TRBV11-2 and TRBJ2-7; 8 bases align to TRBD2. CDR3 in amino acids: CASSLTGSTSGVAYEQYF. For the CDR3, the DNA is TGTGCCAGCAGCTTAACAGGGAGTACTAGCGGAGTCGCCTACGAGCAGTACTTC.